Shown below are 24 T cell receptor beta chains from a single sample sequenced in a study of cytomegalovirus exposure and HLA in healthy donors. Both 60 Vbeta primers and 13 Jbeta primers went into the PCR. Assay: immunoSEQ multiplex PCR; the TCRdb copy retains only in-frame clones and omits some. This table holds about 160,000 clones, 68% found once. The sample taken for sequencing was PBMCs. The receptors were gathered from a woman between 35 and 50 years old in good health and CMV-seropositive.

The chain links TRBV27 to TRBJ1-3, with D uncertain. The germline gives CDR1 MNHEY, CDR2 SMNVEV (reference sequence). This CDR3 is 12 amino acids long. CDR3 bases: TGTGTCTCAGGCAGCTCTGGAAACACCATATATTTT. This codes for CVSGSSGNTIYF.

The V and J genes are TRBV4-1 and TRBJ1-1, with 9 bases matching TRBD1. Germline CDR1 is MGHRA and CDR2 is YSYEKL. Trimming cost V 4 bases and J 11 bases; bases outside gene matches: 5. The CDR3 loop spans 12 amino acids. The CDR3 DNA reads TGCGCCAGCAGCCGCACAGGGGGCGCGGCTTTCTTT. This encodes CASSRTGGAAFF.

The chain links TRBV6-5 to TRBJ2-3; a possible D gene is TRBD1 (6 bases). V was pared by 0 bases and J by 4 bases, with 14 bases between. Germline values: CDR1 MNHEY, CDR2 SVGAGI. The CDR3 runs 16 residues. The CDR3 spells CASSYSITQGPDTQYF. The CDR3 DNA follows: TGTGCCAGCAGTTACTCGATTACACAGGGCCCAGATACGCAGTATTTT.

CDR3: CASSPGDGQETQYF. CDR3 in DNA: TGTGCCAGCTCCCCCGGAGATGGACAAGAGACCCAGTACTTC. The chain has TRBV18 and TRBJ2-5; D unclear. V was pared by 6 bases and J by 2 bases, with 13 bases between. Germline V gives CDR1 KGHSH, CDR2 LQKENI. The CDR3 consists of 14 residues. Drawing the rest from reference TRBV18 and TRBJ2-5, the complete variable domain is NAGVMQNPRHLVRRRGQEARLRCSPMKGHSHVYWYRQLPEEGLKFMVYLQKENIIDESGMPKERFSAEFPKEGPSILRIQQVVRGDSAAYFCASSPGDGQETQYFGPGTRLLVL.

For this clone: This sample also contains other DNA sequences that code for the same CDR3. The genes are TRBV5-1 and TRBJ2-2; 11 nucleotides match TRBD1. This CDR3 contains 15 residues. The junction had 1 base not matched to a gene; V was cut back by 0 bases and J by 6 bases. Per germline, CDR1 SGHRS and CDR2 YFSETQ. The CDR3 is CASSLGTGGPGELFF. Here the CDR3 DNA reads TGCGCCAGCAGCTTGGGGACAGGGGGCCCCGGGGAGCTGTTTTTT.

This rearrangement joins TRBV5-1 to TRBJ1-2, with D uncertain. Germline loops: CDR1 SGHRS, CDR2 YFSETQ. Trimming removed 1 base at V and 8 bases at J, with 12 bases between. The CDR3 has 13 residues. The CDR3: CASSLSAEEGYTF. The CDR3 bases are TGCGCCAGCAGCTTGAGTGCCGAGGAAGGCTACACCTTC. Full variable domain (missing parts from reference TRBV5-1 and TRBJ1-2): KAGVTQTPRYLIKTRGQQVTLSCSPISGHRSVSWYQQTPGQGLQFLFEYFSETQRNKGNFPGRFSGRQFSNSRSEMNVSTLELGDSALYLCASSLSAEEGYTFGSGTRLTVV.

J is TRBJ2-7 and V is TRBV28, with 8 bases that match TRBD1. V trimming: 6 bases; J trimming: 2 bases; junction bases outside the gene matches: 9. The CDR3 is 15 amino acids. From germline, CDR1 is MDHEN and CDR2 SYDVKM. In DNA, the CDR3 is TGTGCCAGCAGGGGGGACAGGCCAGAACCCTACGAGCAGTACTTC. Protein: CASRGDRPEPYEQYF.

There are a few counts of this clone. No DNA is shown, since the ends of the CDR3 on it are uncertain; the CDR3 is the one TCRdb lists. The V call is TRBV29-1, the J call TRBJ1-2; the D call of TRBD1 is as the table states it, not checked on the DNA. The V gene's germline CDR1 is SQVTM and CDR2 ANQGSEA. Inclusive of both ends, the CDR3 amounts to 13 amino acids. CDR3 sequence: CSVASGADYGYPF.

This clone was observed a few times. The rearrangement joins TRBV5-8 to TRBJ2-2; TRBD2 agrees at 14 bases. Germline CDR1 reads SGHTS; CDR2 reads YDEGEE. CDR3 length: 19 residues. The V and J ends lost 1 base and 7 bases, in that order; junction bases with no gene match: 12. Written as DNA, the CDR3 is TGTGCCAGCAGCTTGACTGAGACTAGCGGGGGGGCCTTGCACGGGGAGCTGTTTTTT. Protein product: CASSLTETSGGALHGELFF.

In nucleotides, the CDR3 is TGTGCCAGCTCACCAATAGTGGGGGGGAACAATCAGCCCCAGCATTTT. Protein sequence: CASSPIVGGNNQPQHF. V usage is TRBV18 and J usage is TRBJ1-5, with D perhaps TRBD1 (5 bases). The CDR3 covers 16 residues. Between the trimmed V and J ends, which lost 2 bases and 3 bases, there was a span of 14 bases. Germline lookup yields CDR1 KGHSH and CDR2 LQKENI.

This clone has a handful of counts. J is TRBJ1-4 and V is TRBV15; no clear D gene. The CDR3 spans 14 residues. In germline, CDR1 is LNHNV, CDR2 YYDKDF (reference sequence). V lost 0 bases and J lost 4, with 6 bases in between. Here the CDR3 reads CATSRDTINEKLFF. Here the CDR3 DNA reads TGTGCCACCAGCAGAGACACTATTAATGAAAAACTGTTTTTT.

This clone has only one observation. The chain has TRBV5-6 and TRBJ2-5; TRBD2 aligns across 11 bases. After removal of 7 bases from V and 4 bases from J, the junction contained 6 bases not matched to a gene. The CDR3 extends over 14 amino acids. CDR1 is SGHDT, CDR2 YYEEEE, per germline. CDR3 residues: CASSLAGGGETQYF. The DNA of the CDR3 is TGTGCCAGCTCCTTAGCGGGAGGGGGAGAGACCCAGTACTTC. Full variable domain (rest looked up from reference TRBV5-6 and TRBJ2-5): DAGVTQSPTHLIKTRGQQVTLRCSPKSGHDTVSWYQQALGQGPQFIFQYYEEEERQRGNFPDRFSGHQFPNYSSELNVNALLLGDSALYLCASSLAGGGETQYFGPGTRLLVL.

The chain combines TRBV28 with TRBJ1-5; the D gene is possibly TRBD1 (5 bases). Germline V lookup: CDR1 MDHEN, CDR2 SYDVKM. V shed 2 bases and J shed 0 bases, with 8 bases lying between them. The CDR3 loop spans 15 amino acids. The CDR3 here is CASSLAQDSNQPQHF. DNA of the CDR3: TGTGCCAGCAGTTTAGCACAGGATAGCAATCAGCCCCAGCATTTT.

The chain employs TRBV5-4 and TRBJ2-7; D perhaps matches TRBD1 (6 bases). V lost 1 base and J lost 6, with 11 bases in between. The germline CDR1 and CDR2 sequences are SGHNT and YYREEE (reference sequence). The CDR3 length is 13 residues. Written as DNA, the CDR3 is TGTGCCAGCAGCTTGATTGGGGGCACCGAGCAGTACTTC. Residues: CASSLIGGTEQYF. The full variable domain, completed using reference TRBV5-4 and TRBJ2-7, is ETGVTQSPTHLIKTRGQQVTLRCSSQSGHNTVSWYQQALGQGPQFIFQYYREEENGRGNFPPRFSGLQFPNYSSELNVNALELDDSALYLCASSLIGGTEQYFGPGTRLTVT.

The chain is built from TRBV18 and TRBJ2-3, with TRBD2 matching 7 bases. Trimming at V came to 6 bases and at J to 6 bases, leaving 12 bases not matched to a gene. CDR3 length equals 15 residues. Per the germline V gene, CDR1 is KGHSH and CDR2 is LQKENI. The CDR3 DNA reads as TGTGCCAGCTCCCCCGGGGCGGGAGCAGGTGATACGCAGTATTTT. Protein product: CASSPGAGAGDTQYF.

This chain connects TRBV7-2 to TRBJ2-3, with a possible D match to TRBD2 (6 bases). V was clipped by 1 base and J by 4 bases, with 9 bases between them. Germline CDR1 SGHTA, CDR2 FQGNSA. The CDR3 spans 14 residues. CDR3 sequence reads: CASSLVRGSDTQYF. The CDR3 DNA sequence: TGTGCCAGCAGCTTAGTGCGGGGCTCAGATACGCAGTATTTT. The full variable domain, with the rest looked up from reference TRBV7-2 and TRBJ2-3, is GAGVSQSPSNKVTEKGKDVELRCDPISGHTALYWYRQSLGQGLEFLIYFQGNSAPDKSGLPSDRFSAERTGGSVSTLTIQRTQQEDSAVYLCASSLVRGSDTQYFGPGTRLTVL.

The CDR3 region has the DNA TGTGCCAGTAGTACTGGAACGGGTAATGAAAAACTGTTTTTT. As protein: CASSTGTGNEKLFF. The V call is TRBV19, the J call TRBJ1-4; D is ambiguous. This CDR3 region has 14 residues. Germline V lookup: CDR1 LNHDA, CDR2 SQIVND (reference sequence). The V and J ends lost 4 bases and 4 bases respectively, with 10 bases between them.

The rearrangement joins TRBV5-1 to TRBJ1-2; no firm D call. With 0 bases removed from V and 6 bases from J, the gap between germline ends came to 12 bases. The germline V gene encodes CDR1 SGHRS and CDR2 YFSETQ. The CDR3 runs to 14 residues. The CDR3 loop reads CASSLEREGHGYTF. The CDR3 nucleotides read TGCGCCAGCAGCTTGGAACGGGAGGGTCATGGCTACACCTTC.

This rearrangement joins TRBV6-5 to TRBJ1-1; D perhaps matches TRBD1 (6 bases). Germline V gives CDR1 MNHEY, CDR2 SVGAGI. The V end was cut by 11 bases, the J end by 3 bases, with 16 bases between. CDR3 size: 13 residues. The CDR3 region is CAWGGKPHTEAFF. For the CDR3, the DNA is TGTGCCTGGGGGGGCAAACCTCACACTGAAGCTTTCTTT.

This chain uses TRBV11-3 with TRBJ2-3; possibly TRBD2 for D (6 bases). CDR3 length: 19 amino acids. Deletions cut 5 bases from V and 2 bases from J, with 26 bases between. Germline-derived CDR1 and CDR2 are SGHNT and YENEEA. In nucleotides, the CDR3 is TGTGCCAGCAGCCCGGGTGTAAGGGCTTGGGGACTTGACACAGATACGCAGTATTTT. Its protein is CASSPGVRAWGLDTDTQYF.

For the CDR3, the DNA is TGTGCCAGCAGCTGGGTAGCTAGCGGGGGATCCGAGCAGTACTTC. It codes for CASSWVASGGSEQYF. The chain combines TRBV11-2 with TRBJ2-7; 10 nucleotides line up with TRBD2. The V gene's germline CDR1 is SGHAT and CDR2 FQNNGV. Trimming removed 4 bases from V and 6 bases from J; junction bases left unmatched: 9. The CDR3 covers 15 residues. Full variable domain (remainder filled in from reference TRBV11-2 and TRBJ2-7): EAGVAQSPRYKIIEKRQSVAFWCNPISGHATLYWYQQILGQGPKLLIQFQNNGVVDDSQLPKDRFSAERLKGVDSTLKIQPAKLEDSAVYLCASSWVASGGSEQYFGPGTRLTVT.

Only a few counts were recorded for this clone. The chain carries TRBV28 and TRBJ1-1, with D tentatively TRBD1 (6 bases). CDR3 size: 15 residues. Germline values: CDR1 MDHEN, CDR2 SYDVKM. Trimming stripped 3 bases from V and 5 bases from J, with 16 bases between. The DNA for the CDR3 is TGTGCCAGCAGTTTCAGTGGCCTTCAGGGGACTGAAGCTTTCTTT. It is translated as CASSFSGLQGTEAFF.

This chain uses TRBV5-5 with TRBJ1-4; TRBD1 agrees at 7 bases. V was clipped by 4 bases and J by 7 bases; unmatched bases: 4. The CDR3 runs to 13 residues. Germline loops: CDR1 SGHKS, CDR2 YYEKEE (reference sequence). CDR3 DNA: TGTGCCAGCAGCCCTGGGACAGTTGAAAAACTGTTTTTT. Amino acid sequence: CASSPGTVEKLFF.

There are a few counts of this clone. This chain links TRBV7-3 with TRBJ2-7; 7 bases align to TRBD2. There are 14 residues in the CDR3. Germline-derived CDR1 and CDR2 are SGHTA and FQGTGA. V lost 2 bases to trimming and J lost 5 bases; unmatched junction nucleotides: 6. The CDR3: CASSLQEGGHEQYF. The DNA for the CDR3 is TGTGCCAGCAGCTTACAAGAGGGAGGGCACGAGCAGTACTTC.